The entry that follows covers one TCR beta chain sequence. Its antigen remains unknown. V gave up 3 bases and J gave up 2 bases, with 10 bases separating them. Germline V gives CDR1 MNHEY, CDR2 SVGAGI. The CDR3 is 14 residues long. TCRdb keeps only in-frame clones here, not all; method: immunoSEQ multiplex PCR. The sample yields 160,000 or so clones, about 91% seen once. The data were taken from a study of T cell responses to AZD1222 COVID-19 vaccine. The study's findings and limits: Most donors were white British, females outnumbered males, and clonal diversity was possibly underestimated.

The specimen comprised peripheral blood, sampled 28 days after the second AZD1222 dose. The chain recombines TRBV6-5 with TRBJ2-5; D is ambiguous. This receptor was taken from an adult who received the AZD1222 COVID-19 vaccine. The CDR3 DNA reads TGTGCCAGCAGTTATAGAGGTGCGCAAGAGACCCAGTACTTC. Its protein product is CASSYRGAQETQYF.